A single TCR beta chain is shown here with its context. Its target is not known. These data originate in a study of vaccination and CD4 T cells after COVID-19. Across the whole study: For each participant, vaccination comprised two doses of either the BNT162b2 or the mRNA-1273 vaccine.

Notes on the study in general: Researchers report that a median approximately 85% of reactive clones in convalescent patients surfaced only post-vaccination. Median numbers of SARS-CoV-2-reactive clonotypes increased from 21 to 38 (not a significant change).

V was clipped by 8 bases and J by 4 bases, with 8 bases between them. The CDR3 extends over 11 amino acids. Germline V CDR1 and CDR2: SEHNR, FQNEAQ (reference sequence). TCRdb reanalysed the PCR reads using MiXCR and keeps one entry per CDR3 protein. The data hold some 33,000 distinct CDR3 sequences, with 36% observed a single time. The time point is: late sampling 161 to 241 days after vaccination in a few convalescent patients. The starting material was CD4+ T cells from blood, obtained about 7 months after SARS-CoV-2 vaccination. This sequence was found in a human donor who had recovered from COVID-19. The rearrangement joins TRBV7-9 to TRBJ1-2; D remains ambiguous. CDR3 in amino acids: CASGRAYGYTF. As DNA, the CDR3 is TGTGCCAGCGGGCGGGCCTATGGCTACACCTTC.